What follows are 25 T cell receptor beta chains derived from one specimen sequenced in a study of T cells in Graves' hyperthyroidism and ophthalmopathy. Amplification of TCR beta CDR3 regions used RNA as the template. During a first-round RT-PCR of the TCR CDR3, the HTBI primer set was used. TCRdb fed the multiplex PCR reads into MiXCR, producing one record per CDR3 protein. The sample has about 400,000 distinct CDR3 sequences; 14% are singletons. The specimen was blood. These receptors were obtained from a woman in her twenties or thirties with Graves' ophthalmopathy.

This clonotype was counted ten times or more. The chain carries TRBV12-3 or TRBV12-4 and TRBJ1-4, with D perhaps TRBD1 (6 bases). Trimming took 6 bases from V and 8 from J, leaving 16 bases between them. The CDR3 is 14 amino acids. CDR3: CASSTGSVSEKLFF. In DNA, the CDR3 is TGTGCCAGCAGCACAGGGTCAGTTAGCGAAAAACTGTTTTTT.

This clonotype was seen at least ten times. The chain couples TRBV20-1 to TRBJ2-5; 8 bases are a match to TRBD2. The CDR3 covers 14 residues. The germline CDR1 and CDR2 sequences are DFQATT and SNEGSKA (reference sequence). The V and J ends lost 5 bases and 4 bases, in that order; junction bases with no gene match: 9. In DNA form, the CDR3 reads TGCAGTGCTCGCCGACAGGCGGGGGGAGAGACCCAGTACTTC. Translated, it gives CSARRQAGGETQYF.

In its sample, this clonotype was seen many times. The J gene is TRBJ2-7, the V gene TRBV10-3; D is perhaps TRBD2 (6 bases). Germline V gene sequence: CDR1 ENHRY, CDR2 SYGVKD. Trimming cost V 4 bases and J 5 bases, with 12 bases left between them. The CDR3 extends over 13 amino acids. The CDR3 sequence: CAISATGSHEQYF. CDR3 nucleotides: TGTGCCATCAGTGCAACCGGGAGCCACGAGCAGTACTTC.

This clonotype was seen repeatedly, ten times or more. The chain recombines TRBV18 with TRBJ1-1, with 7 bases lining up with TRBD1. V dropped 1 base and J dropped 5; count of bases not matched to a gene: 4. Germline V gene data show CDR1 as KGHSH and CDR2 as LQKENI. This CDR3 is 14 amino acids long. For the CDR3, the DNA is TGTGCCAGCTCACCACGAAACAGGGGAACTGAAGCTTTCTTT. Its translation: CASSPRNRGTEAFF.

This clonotype was detected many times. The V and J genes are TRBV2 and TRBJ2-3; no firm D call. With 4 bases removed from V and 4 bases from J, the gap between germline ends came to 9 bases. Germline values: CDR1 SNHLY, CDR2 FYNNEI. This CDR3 has 13 amino acids. The DNA of the CDR3 is TGTGCCAGCAGTGTTTCCCTTGCAGATACGCAGTATTTT. Translated: CASSVSLADTQYF.

This clonotype was observed many times. This rearrangement joins TRBV7-2 to TRBJ2-7; D possibly corresponds to TRBD1 (5 bases). This CDR3 has 14 amino acids. Trimming left V 1 base short and J 7 bases short, with 14 bases between. Germline values: CDR1 SGHTA, CDR2 FQGNSA. The DNA of the CDR3 is TGTGCCAGCAGCTTAGATGCCAGGGCTTGGGAGCAGTACTTC. Translation gives CASSLDARAWEQYF. Full variable domain (missing parts from reference TRBV7-2 and TRBJ2-7): GAGVSQSPSNKVTEKGKDVELRCDPISGHTALYWYRQSLGQGLEFLIYFQGNSAPDKSGLPSDRFSAERTGGSVSTLTIQRTQQEDSAVYLCASSLDARAWEQYFGPGTRLTVT.

This clonotype was observed many times. This chain uses TRBV7-8 with TRBJ2-7, with D perhaps given as TRBD1 or TRBD2 (5 bases each). The CDR3 length is 14 residues. The ends were cut back, 3 bases at V and 5 bases at J, with 14 bases in the middle. Germline V gene sequence: CDR1 SGHVS, CDR2 FQNEAQ. DNA for the CDR3: TGTGCCAGCAGCTTCGGCACGAGGGGCGACGAGCAGTACTTC. Protein sequence: CASSFGTRGDEQYF.

V is TRBV30 and J is TRBJ1-1; no clear D. This CDR3 comprises 13 residues. V gave up 5 bases and J gave up 6 bases, with 16 bases separating them. Per the germline V gene, CDR1 is GTSNPN and CDR2 is SVGIG (reference sequence). As DNA, the CDR3 is TGTGCCTGGGGTCACACCGGTGGCGCTGAAGCTTTCTTT. Its protein is CAWGHTGGAEAFF.

Many counts were recorded for this clonotype. This chain links TRBV7-2 with TRBJ1-2, with unresolved D. V was clipped by 3 bases and J by 0 bases, with 26 bases between them. The CDR3 loop spans 20 amino acids. Germline CDR1 is SGHTA and CDR2 is FQGNSA. For the CDR3, the DNA is TGTGCCAGCAGCTTTTCGTCCTCTTTTGCGGTTTCTGGGGCTAACTATGGCTACACCTTC. Its translation: CASSFSSSFAVSGANYGYTF.

This clonotype was counted ten times or more. The chain joins TRBV11-2 to TRBJ2-4; no clear D gene. The CDR3 extends over 13 amino acids. CDR1 and CDR2 from the germline V gene are SGHAT and FQNNGV. V was trimmed by 0 bases and J by 4 bases, leaving 4 bases between them. This CDR3 reads CASSLDLKNIQYF. The CDR3 DNA follows: TGTGCCAGCAGCTTAGACTTGAAAAACATTCAGTACTTC.

With respect to this clonotype: Relative to the germline gene, one junction end is altered; a read error may explain this. This sequence joins TRBV2 and TRBJ1-5; 8 nucleotides align to TRBD1. There are 16 residues in the CDR3. In germline, CDR1 is SNHLY, CDR2 FYNNEI. This CDR3 reads CASREAGQASNQPQHF. Written as DNA, the CDR3 is TGTGCCAGCAGAGAAGCGGGACAGGCCAGCAATCAGCCCCAGCATTTT.

In its sample, this clonotype was seen many times. J is TRBJ1-4 and V is TRBV7-8, with 9 bases that match TRBD1. Germline assignment: CDR1 SGHVS and CDR2 FQNEAQ. This CDR3 comprises 20 residues. V shed 1 base, J shed 8 bases, and the junction held 20 bases outside the gene matches. The CDR3: CASSLDPPGQGIIAREKLFF. CDR3 in DNA: TGTGCCAGCAGCTTAGACCCTCCGGGACAGGGTATAATCGCTCGGGAAAAACTGTTTTTT.

This clonotype has a count of ten or more. This rearrangement joins TRBV7-2 to TRBJ2-7, with D hard to call. Germline CDR1 and CDR2: SGHTA and FQGNSA. The CDR3 contains 12 residues. Trimming removed 4 bases at V and 4 bases at J, with 8 bases between. CDR3 sequence reads: CASSSIGYEQYF. DNA of the CDR3: TGTGCCAGCAGCTCCATCGGATACGAGCAGTACTTC.

This chain uses TRBV6-1 with TRBJ1-2; TRBD1 matches at 10 bases. Germline values: CDR1 MNHNS, CDR2 SASEGT. J was trimmed by 8 bases and V by 8 bases; bases with no gene match: 14. This CDR3 spans 15 amino acids. DNA of the CDR3: TGTGCCAGCGTGTCCCGCTGGGGACAGGGGAGAGGCTACACCTTC. This sequence encodes CASVSRWGQGRGYTF.

The chain recombines TRBV24-1 with TRBJ2-1; 12 bases match TRBD1. Germline V gene data show CDR1 as KGHDR and CDR2 as SFDVKD. The CDR3 is made up of 17 amino acids. V lost 0 bases, J lost 9 bases, and 8 bases stayed unmatched. The DNA for the CDR3 is TGTGCCACCAGTGATTTGAGCCCCGGGACAGGGGGCACTGAGCAGTTCTTC. Its protein product is CATSDLSPGTGGTEQFF.

There are many counts of this clonotype. The J gene is TRBJ2-3, the V gene TRBV28; a possible D gene is TRBD2 (6 bases). There are 16 residues in the CDR3. The V gene's germline CDR1 is MDHEN and CDR2 SYDVKM. Trimming took 4 bases from V and 2 from J, leaving 16 bases between them. The CDR3 DNA is TGTGCCAGCAGTTCCCCCCGGAGGGGCTACACAGATACGCAGTATTTT. As protein: CASSSPRRGYTDTQYF.

This clonotype was recorded at least ten times. The genes are TRBV12-3 or TRBV12-4 and TRBJ1-1, with D hard to call. The CDR3 loop spans 14 amino acids. Trimming pared 6 bases from V and 5 bases from J, leaving 16 bases between. CDR3 loop: CASRDYSSSTEAFF. CDR3 sequence (DNA): TGTGCCAGCAGAGATTATTCGTCGAGTACTGAAGCTTTCTTT.

V usage is TRBV11-2 and J usage is TRBJ2-7, with no clear D. The V end lost 3 bases, the J end lost 4 bases, and 10 bases lay between the germline ends. In germline, CDR1 is SGHAT, CDR2 FQNNGV. The CDR3 consists of 13 residues. This chain's CDR3 is CASSFHDGYEQYF. In DNA form, the CDR3 reads TGTGCCAGCAGCTTCCACGACGGATACGAGCAGTACTTC.

At least ten counts were recorded for this clonotype. One end of the junction fails to match germline, which may point to a read error. V gene TRBV10-3 combines with J gene TRBJ1-1; D is perhaps TRBD1 (5 bases). The CDR3 spans 13 residues. Germline CDR1 ENHRY, CDR2 SYGVKD. This chain's CDR3 is CATSGARNTEAFF. The CDR3 bases are TGTGCCACCAGTGGGGCGAGGAACACTGAAGCTTTCTTT.

The rearrangement uses TRBV14 and TRBJ2-7; D gene uncertain. Looked up from germline, CDR1 is SGHDN and CDR2 is FVKESK. Trimming removed 10 bases at V and 0 bases at J, with 13 bases between. CDR3 size: 13 residues. For the CDR3, the DNA is TGTGCCACCTCCATTTGGGGCTCCTACGAGCAGTACTTC. Protein product: CATSIWGSYEQYF.

This clonotype was seen a few times. The rearrangement joins TRBV7-8 to TRBJ2-1; D possibly uses TRBD1 or TRBD2 (6 bases each). V was cut by 5 bases and J by 6 bases, with 17 bases left in between. The germline gives CDR1 SGHVS, CDR2 FQNEAQ. The CDR3 consists of 15 residues. CDR3 loop: CASSPRRGVGNEQFF. The CDR3 coding sequence is TGTGCCAGCAGCCCAAGGAGGGGGGTCGGCAATGAGCAGTTCTTC.

There are many counts of this clonotype. The rearrangement links TRBV30 to TRBJ2-7; the D gene could be TRBD1 or TRBD2 (5 bases each). V lost 3 bases, J lost 0 bases, and 12 bases lay in between. Germline V gene lookup returns CDR1 GTSNPN and CDR2 SVGIG (reference sequence). The CDR3 totals 14 residues. This chain's CDR3 is CAWRVRGLSYEQYF. Here the CDR3 DNA reads TGTGCCTGGAGAGTACGGGGCCTCTCCTACGAGCAGTACTTC.

The gene calls are TRBV6-1 and TRBJ2-3, with 8 positions matching TRBD1. The germline gives CDR1 MNHNS, CDR2 SASEGT. The CDR3 is 14 amino acids. Trimming removed 7 bases from V and 1 base from J; junction bases left unmatched: 4. In DNA form, the CDR3 reads TGTGCCAGCACTCCGACAGGGGGCACAGATACGCAGTATTTT. Translating gives CASTPTGGTDTQYF.

Ten or more counts support this clonotype. The chain employs TRBV5-1 and TRBJ1-4; the D gene is possibly TRBD1 (5 bases). This CDR3 spans 15 amino acids. V shed 1 base and J shed 9 bases, with 16 bases lying between them. Germline V CDR1 and CDR2: SGHRS, YFSETQ. The CDR3 sequence: CASSLRGTGPKKLFF. The CDR3 coding sequence is TGCGCCAGCAGCTTGCGGGGGACGGGTCCCAAAAAACTGTTTTTT.

This clonotype has at least ten counts. The chain recombines TRBV7-8 with TRBJ2-7, with D unclear. The V gene lost 4 bases and the J gene lost 0 bases, with 7 bases spanning the gap. The CDR3 has 13 residues. The germline gives CDR1 SGHVS, CDR2 FQNEAQ. The CDR3 DNA sequence: TGTGCCAGCAGCTCGACAATCTCCTACGAGCAGTACTTC. This codes for CASSSTISYEQYF.